Below, 15 T cell receptor beta chains from the same sample are listed, as sequenced in a study of blood T cell repertoires in COVID-19. Here immunoSEQ multiplex PCR was the method, and the copy in TCRdb shows in-frame clones only, minus some. The table has about 170,000 clones, over 80% seen once. The sequenced material came from PBMCs or T cells enriched from blood (not recorded which). These receptors came from a woman aged 45-59 years who had recovered from COVID-19.

The CDR3 region is CASSPPAGRNYGYTF. The CDR3 nucleotides are TGTGCCAGCAGCCCCCCGGCAGGGCGGAACTATGGCTACACCTTC. This rearrangement joins TRBV4-2 to TRBJ1-2, with a tentative D call TRBD1 (5 bases). V dropped 4 bases and J dropped 2 bases, with 14 bases sitting between them. The germline V gene has CDR1 LGHNA and CDR2 YNFKEQ. This CDR3 is 15 amino acids long.

In its sample, this clone was seen a few times. The J gene is TRBJ2-1, the V gene TRBV11-3, with D perhaps matching TRBD2 (6 bases). The CDR3 length is 17 residues. CDR1 SGHNT and CDR2 YENEEA come from the germline V gene. Trimming left V 4 bases short and J 5 bases short, with 21 bases between. The CDR3 is CASSSSSVGLSHNEQFF. As DNA, the CDR3 is TGTGCCAGCAGCTCAAGCTCGGTCGGACTATCCCACAATGAGCAGTTCTTC.

The rearrangement links TRBV7-2 to TRBJ2-2; the match to TRBD2 covers 9 bases. CDR1 SGHTA and CDR2 FQGNSA come from the germline V gene. This CDR3 is 18 amino acids long. V gave up 3 bases and J gave up 5 bases; unmatched junction bases: 13. The CDR3 loop reads CASSLLVLAGFSTGELFF. CDR3 in DNA: TGTGCCAGCAGCTTGTTGGTCCTAGCGGGATTTTCTACCGGGGAGCTGTTTTTT.

The chain recombines TRBV6-5 with TRBJ2-7, with D possibly matching TRBD2 (7 bases). V was cut by 2 bases and J by 1 base, with 12 bases left in between. This CDR3 has 15 residues. The germline V gene has CDR1 MNHEY and CDR2 SVGAGI. The CDR3 bases are TGTGCCAGCAGTTACGGGGGGGCGCCTTCCTACGAGCAGTACGTC. This codes for CASSYGGAPSYEQYV.

A word on this clone: The sample carries other DNA sequences with the same CDR3. The DNA for the CDR3 is TGTGCCAGCTCACCAGGCGAAAAACTGTTTTTT. Its protein product is CASSPGEKLFF. The V gene is TRBV18, the J gene TRBJ1-4; D gene ambiguous. CDR1 is KGHSH, CDR2 LQKENI, per germline. CDR3 size: 11 residues. V was shortened by 2 bases and J by 8 bases, with 3 bases between the two germline ends.

This chain's CDR3 is CASSVVGDLVTEAFF. In DNA form, the CDR3 reads TGTGCCAGCAGCGTAGTGGGGGACTTGGTCACTGAAGCTTTCTTT. The chain combines TRBV9 with TRBJ1-1; maybe TRBD1 (5 bases). Trimming left V 0 bases short and J 4 bases short, with 13 bases between. There are 15 residues in the CDR3. Germline V lookup: CDR1 SGDLS, CDR2 YYNGEE.

The chain couples TRBV7-2 to TRBJ2-5; no clear D gene. The germline gives CDR1 SGHTA, CDR2 FQGNSA. V gave up 1 base and J gave up 0 bases, with 6 bases separating them. The CDR3 is made up of 14 amino acids. The DNA for the CDR3 is TGTGCCAGCAGCTTAGTCGAGCACCAAGAGACCCAGTACTTC. Translation: CASSLVEHQETQYF.

This chain uses TRBV19 with TRBJ2-1, with 10 bases matching TRBD2. V shed 5 bases and J 4 bases; nucleotides not matched to a gene: 5. Germline V lookup: CDR1 LNHDA, CDR2 SQIVND (reference sequence). The CDR3 covers 15 residues. The CDR3 DNA sequence: TGTGCCAGTAGTCCTAGCGGGAGTCTTTACAATGAGCAGTTCTTC. Translation gives CASSPSGSLYNEQFF.

The chain is built from TRBV30 and TRBJ1-1, with D unresolved. Trimming removed 3 bases from V and 11 bases from J, with 13 bases in between. The CDR3 length is 11 residues. The V gene's germline CDR1 is GTSNPN and CDR2 SVGIG (reference sequence). CDR3 bases: TGTGCCTGGAGGGTGGAGTCTAGGGCTTTCTTT. Translation gives CAWRVESRAFF.

J is TRBJ1-5 and V is TRBV4-1; perhaps TRBD1 as D (5 bases). This CDR3 is 16 amino acids long. Trimming took 1 base from V and 3 from J, leaving 13 bases between them. Looked up from germline, CDR1 is MGHRA and CDR2 is YSYEKL. CDR3 sequence reads: CASSQGGGASNQPQHF. CDR3 bases: TGCGCCAGCAGCCAAGGGGGAGGGGCCTCCAATCAGCCCCAGCATTTT.

The V gene is TRBV19, the J gene TRBJ2-2; D possibly corresponds to TRBD1 (5 bases). The CDR3 has 12 residues. Germline CDR1 reads LNHDA; CDR2 reads SQIVND (reference sequence). Deletions cut 10 bases from V and 1 base from J, with 7 bases between. The CDR3 region has the DNA TGTGCCATCCAGGGGAACACCGGGGAGCTGTTTTTT. Its translation: CAIQGNTGELFF.

This chain connects TRBV7-2 to TRBJ2-1; tentative D call: TRBD1 (5 bases). Looked up from germline, CDR1 is SGHTA and CDR2 is FQGNSA. CDR3 length: 15 amino acids. Trimming took 5 bases from V and 8 from J, leaving 19 bases between them. The CDR3 DNA reads as TGTGCCAGCAGCCTTATAGTTATCGTCAGGGATGAGCAGTTCTTC. Translated: CASSLIVIVRDEQFF.

This chain connects TRBV3-1 (or the pseudogene TRBV3-2) to TRBJ2-7, with TRBD2 matching 7 bases. J gave up 6 bases and V 3 bases, and 2 bases lay outside the gene matches. There are 12 residues in the CDR3. Germline CDR1 is LGHDT and CDR2 is YNNKEL (reference sequence). The CDR3 here is CASSQTGGEQYV. The CDR3 nucleotides read TGTGCCAGCAGCCAGACGGGAGGCGAGCAGTACGTC.

The rearrangement joins TRBV7-9 to TRBJ2-7; D call uncertain. Germline CDR1 and CDR2: SEHNR and FQNEAQ (reference sequence). V lost 0 bases to trimming and J lost 4 bases, with 10 bases between them. The CDR3 covers 14 residues. The CDR3 DNA follows: TGTGCCAGCAGCTTAGCCGCGGCAGCTTACGAGCAGTACGTC. Protein: CASSLAAAAYEQYV.

The chain links TRBV5-1 to TRBJ1-6; a weak D match, TRBD1 (6 bases). There are 15 residues in the CDR3. Germline V gene sequence: CDR1 SGHRS, CDR2 YFSETQ. V lost 4 bases, J lost 8 bases, and 16 bases lay in between. CDR3 nucleotides: TGCGCCAGCAGCCCCACCTACAGGGAGCATTCACCCCTCCACTTT. Protein product: CASSPTYREHSPLHF.